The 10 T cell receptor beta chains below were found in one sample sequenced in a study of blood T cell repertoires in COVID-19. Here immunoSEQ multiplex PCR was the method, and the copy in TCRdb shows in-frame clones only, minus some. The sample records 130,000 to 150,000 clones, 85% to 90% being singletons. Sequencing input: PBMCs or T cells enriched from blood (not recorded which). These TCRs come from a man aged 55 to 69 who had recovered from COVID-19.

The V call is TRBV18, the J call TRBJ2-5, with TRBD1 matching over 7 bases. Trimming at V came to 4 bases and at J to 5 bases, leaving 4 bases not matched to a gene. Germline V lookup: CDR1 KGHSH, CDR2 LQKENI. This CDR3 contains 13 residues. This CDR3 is CASSQTGSETQYF. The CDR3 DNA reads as TGTGCCAGCTCACAGACAGGGTCGGAGACCCAGTACTTC.

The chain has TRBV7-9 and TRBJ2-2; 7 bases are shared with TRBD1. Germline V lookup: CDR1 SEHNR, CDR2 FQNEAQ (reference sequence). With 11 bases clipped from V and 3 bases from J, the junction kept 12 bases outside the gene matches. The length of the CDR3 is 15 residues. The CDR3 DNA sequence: TGTGCCGTCTCCACCGGGACAGCTGACACCGGGGAGCTGTTTTTT. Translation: CAVSTGTADTGELFF.

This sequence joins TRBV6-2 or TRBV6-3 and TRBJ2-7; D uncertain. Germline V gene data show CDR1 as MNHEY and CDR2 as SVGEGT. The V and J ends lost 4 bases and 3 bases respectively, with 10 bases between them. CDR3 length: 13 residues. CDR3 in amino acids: CASSFQNLYEQYF. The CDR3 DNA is TGTGCCAGCAGTTTCCAGAACCTCTACGAGCAGTACTTC.

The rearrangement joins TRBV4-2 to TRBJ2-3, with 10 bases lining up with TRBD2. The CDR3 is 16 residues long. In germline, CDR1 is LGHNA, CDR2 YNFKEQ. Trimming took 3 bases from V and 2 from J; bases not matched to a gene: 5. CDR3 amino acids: CASSHRTSGTTDTQYF. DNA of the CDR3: TGTGCCAGCAGCCACAGAACTAGCGGGACCACAGATACGCAGTATTTT.

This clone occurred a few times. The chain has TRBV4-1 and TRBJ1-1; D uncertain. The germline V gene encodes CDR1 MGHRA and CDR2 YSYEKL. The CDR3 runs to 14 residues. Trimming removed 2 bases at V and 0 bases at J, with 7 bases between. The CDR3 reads CASSQLEMNTEAFF. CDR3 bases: TGCGCCAGCAGCCAATTAGAGATGAACACTGAAGCTTTCTTT.

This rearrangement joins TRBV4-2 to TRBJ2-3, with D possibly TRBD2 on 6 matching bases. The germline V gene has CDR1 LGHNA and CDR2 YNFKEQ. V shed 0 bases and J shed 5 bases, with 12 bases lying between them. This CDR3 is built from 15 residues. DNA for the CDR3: TGTGCCAGCAGCCAAGAGGTGGGGGGAGGAGATACGCAGTATTTT. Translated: CASSQEVGGGDTQYF.

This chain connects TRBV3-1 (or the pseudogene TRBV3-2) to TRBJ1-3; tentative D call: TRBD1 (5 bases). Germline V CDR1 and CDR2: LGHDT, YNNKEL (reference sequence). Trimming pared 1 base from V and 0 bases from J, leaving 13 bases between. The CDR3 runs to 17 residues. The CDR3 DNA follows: TGTGCCAGCAGCCAAGCGCCCGGGACTGACTCTGGAAACACCATATATTTT. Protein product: CASSQAPGTDSGNTIYF.

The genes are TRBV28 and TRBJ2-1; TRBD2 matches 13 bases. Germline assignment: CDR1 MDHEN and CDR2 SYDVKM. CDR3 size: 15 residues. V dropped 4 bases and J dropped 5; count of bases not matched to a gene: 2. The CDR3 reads CASSSGLAGNNEQFF. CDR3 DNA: TGTGCCAGCAGTTCGGGACTAGCGGGGAACAATGAGCAGTTCTTC.

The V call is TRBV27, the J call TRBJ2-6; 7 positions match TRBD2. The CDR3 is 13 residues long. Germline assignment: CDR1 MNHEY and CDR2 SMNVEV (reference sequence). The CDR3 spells CATSRAGANVLTF. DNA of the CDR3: TGTGCGACTAGCAGGGCTGGGGCCAACGTCCTGACTTTC. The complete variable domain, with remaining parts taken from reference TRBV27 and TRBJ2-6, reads EAQVTQNPRYLITVTGKKLTVTCSQNMNHEYMSWYRQDPGLGLRQIYYSMNVEVTDKGDVPEGYKVSRKEKRNFPLILESPSPNQTSLYFCATSRAGANVLTFGAGSRLTVL.

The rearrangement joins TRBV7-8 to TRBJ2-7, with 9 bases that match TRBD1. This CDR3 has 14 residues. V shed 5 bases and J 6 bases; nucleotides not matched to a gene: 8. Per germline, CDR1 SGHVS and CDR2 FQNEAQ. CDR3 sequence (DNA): TGTGCCAGCAGCGGGCCGGGACAGGGAGCCGAGCAGTACTTC. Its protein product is CASSGPGQGAEQYF.